Below, 17 T cell receptor beta chains from the same sample are listed, as sequenced in a study of blood T cell repertoires in COVID-19. Sequencing was performed with immunoSEQ multiplex PCR; in TCRdb, only in-frame clones are kept and a portion is missing. The profile shows some 90,000 clones, approximately 87% of them singletons. The source material was peripheral blood. Source of these receptors: a human donor in a cohort sampled during active COVID-19.

This clone turned up a few times. The rearrangement links TRBV18 to TRBJ1-3; 7 nucleotides match TRBD1. The CDR3 sequence is 15 residues long. The V gene's germline CDR1 is KGHSH and CDR2 LQKENI. With V trimmed by 4 bases and J by 4 bases, 7 bases remained unmatched. The CDR3 DNA is TGTGCCAGCTCACTAACAGGGGAGGCCGGAAACACCATATATTTT. Its translation: CASSLTGEAGNTIYF.

The chain combines TRBV28 with TRBJ2-7; weak D call: TRBD1 (5 bases). From germline, CDR1 is MDHEN and CDR2 SYDVKM. Between the trimmed V and J ends, which lost 4 bases and 0 bases, there was a span of 7 bases. The CDR3 loop spans 13 amino acids. The CDR3 reads CASSWTSSYEQYF. In DNA form, the CDR3 reads TGTGCCAGCAGTTGGACATCCTCCTACGAGCAGTACTTC.

V is TRBV2 and J is TRBJ2-7; 7 nucleotides align to TRBD1. Germline lookup yields CDR1 SNHLY and CDR2 FYNNEI. This CDR3 spans 14 amino acids. Trimming at V came to 8 bases and at J to 7 bases, leaving 14 bases not matched to a gene. CDR3 residues: CASLSGTAGWEQYF. In DNA form, the CDR3 reads TGTGCCAGCCTATCCGGGACAGCAGGATGGGAGCAGTACTTC.

CDR3 DNA: TGTGCCCGCCCCGGGCAGGGGGTTTTAGAGACCCAGTACTTC. This codes for CARPGQGVLETQYF. The chain combines TRBV30 with TRBJ2-5; 7 nucleotides agree with TRBD1. CDR3 length: 14 residues. Germline CDR1 is GTSNPN and CDR2 is SVGIG (reference sequence). V lost 8 bases to trimming and J lost 4 bases; unmatched junction nucleotides: 13.

This chain links TRBV28 with TRBJ2-1; 12 bases line up with TRBD1. The length of the CDR3 is 14 residues. Germline assignment: CDR1 MDHEN and CDR2 SYDVKM. V lost 2 bases and J lost 12; bases outside the gene matches: 5. The CDR3 spells CASSLGDRGRWQFF. The CDR3 DNA reads TGTGCCAGCAGTTTAGGGGACAGGGGGCGGTGGCAGTTCTTC.

The chain carries TRBV3-1 (or the pseudogene TRBV3-2) and TRBJ1-4; no firm D call. Germline CDR1 LGHDT, CDR2 YNNKEL (reference sequence). Trimming cost V 1 base and J 4 bases, with 7 bases left between them. This CDR3 has 14 residues. Written as DNA, the CDR3 is TGTGCCAGCAGCCAAGGTGGACTTAATGAAAAACTGTTTTTT. Translation: CASSQGGLNEKLFF.

The chain recombines TRBV3-1 (or the pseudogene TRBV3-2) with TRBJ2-5; D is uncertain. CDR1 and CDR2 from the germline V gene are LGHDT and YNNKEL (reference sequence). The ends were cut back, 1 base at V and 5 bases at J, with 5 bases in the middle. The CDR3 runs 12 residues. The CDR3 protein is CASSQGDETQYF. CDR3 nucleotides: TGTGCCAGCAGCCAAGGAGATGAGACCCAGTACTTC.

The chain joins TRBV7-2 to TRBJ2-1; D is perhaps TRBD2 (6 bases). The V end lost 5 bases, the J end lost 3 bases, and 11 bases lay between the germline ends. Germline lookup yields CDR1 SGHTA and CDR2 FQGNSA. The CDR3 loop spans 14 amino acids. The CDR3 here is CASSHRLGYNEQFF. The CDR3 region has the DNA TGTGCCAGCAGCCACCGACTAGGCTACAATGAGCAGTTCTTC.

CDR3 amino acids: CASSLTGTWEAFF. The CDR3 DNA is TGTGCCAGCAGCTTAACCGGGACTTGGGAGGCTTTCTTT. The chain joins TRBV5-8 to TRBJ1-1; D may be TRBD1 (5 bases). Germline CDR1 SGHTS, CDR2 YDEGEE. The CDR3 has 13 residues. Trimming cost V 2 bases and J 11 bases, with 16 bases left between them.

V gene TRBV5-1 combines with J gene TRBJ2-6, with a possible D match to TRBD1 (5 bases). The CDR3 sequence is 15 residues long. V lost 7 bases, J lost 3 bases, and 14 bases lay in between. CDR1 and CDR2 (germline): SGHRS, YFSETQ. The CDR3 loop is CASGEGALGANVLTF. The DNA of the CDR3 is TGCGCCAGCGGGGAAGGGGCGCTTGGGGCCAACGTCCTGACTTTC.

The chain has TRBV7-2 and TRBJ1-2, with TRBD1 as a possible D gene (5 bases). The CDR3 spans 15 residues. The germline gives CDR1 SGHTA, CDR2 FQGNSA. V lost 4 bases to trimming and J lost 10 bases, with 22 bases between them. The chain's CDR3 is CASSSQGGTGLVYTF. CDR3 DNA sequence: TGTGCCAGCAGCTCCCAGGGAGGTACTGGCCTTGTCTACACCTTC.

The V call is TRBV5-1, the J call TRBJ2-5; TRBD1 aligns across 9 bases. Germline CDR1 SGHRS, CDR2 YFSETQ. Trimming took 0 bases from V and 5 from J; bases not matched to a gene: 2. The length of the CDR3 is 14 residues. The CDR3: CASSLGTGEETQYF. Here the CDR3 DNA reads TGCGCCAGCAGCTTGGGGACAGGGGAGGAGACCCAGTACTTC.

The rearrangement links TRBV5-1 to TRBJ2-5; possibly TRBD2 for D (5 bases). The CDR3 has 15 amino acids. Trimming left V 0 bases short and J 3 bases short, with 12 bases between. CDR1 SGHRS and CDR2 YFSETQ come from the germline V gene. The DNA of the CDR3 is TGCGCCAGCAGCTTGGCCGGGGTTGGGGAAGAGACCCAGTACTTC. Residues: CASSLAGVGEETQYF. The full variable domain, in which reference TRBV5-1 and TRBJ2-5 provide the parts outside the CDR3, is KAGVTQTPRYLIKTRGQQVTLSCSPISGHRSVSWYQQTPGQGLQFLFEYFSETQRNKGNFPGRFSGRQFSNSRSEMNVSTLELGDSALYLCASSLAGVGEETQYFGPGTRLLVL.

The chain employs TRBV9 and TRBJ2-7, with D perhaps TRBD2 (6 bases). The V gene lost 0 bases and the J gene lost 6 bases, with 19 bases spanning the gap. CDR1 is SGDLS and CDR2 is YYNGEE in the germline V gene. The CDR3 sequence is 16 residues long. This CDR3 is CASSVAWGGSGSEQYF. The DNA of the CDR3 is TGTGCCAGCAGCGTAGCTTGGGGAGGCTCCGGCTCCGAGCAGTACTTC.

V is TRBV4-3 and J is TRBJ2-4; 10 bases match TRBD1. Germline CDR1 and CDR2: LGHNA and YSLEER. The CDR3 is 18 amino acids. After removal of 0 bases from V and 3 bases from J, the junction contained 8 bases not matched to a gene. The DNA for the CDR3 is TGCGCCAGCAGCCAAGATCCGGGGACAGGGGTGGGCAAAAACATTCAGTACTTC. It codes for CASSQDPGTGVGKNIQYF.

The chain joins TRBV28 to TRBJ1-6; 8 positions agree with TRBD1. The CDR3 sequence is 13 residues long. The germline V gene encodes CDR1 MDHEN and CDR2 SYDVKM. The J segment lost 10 bases and the V segment lost 4 bases, leaving 3 bases of the junction unmatched. The CDR3 region has the DNA TGTGCCAGCAGTTCGACAGGGGACTCACCCCTCCACTTT. Translated, it gives CASSSTGDSPLHF.

This sequence joins TRBV19 and TRBJ1-1; 10 bases map to TRBD1. The trim removed 5 bases at V and 3 bases at J, leaving 3 bases unmatched. Germline CDR1 and CDR2: LNHDA and SQIVND (reference sequence). This CDR3 has 14 residues. CDR3 nucleotide sequence: TGTGCCAGTAGTGTGACAGGGGGCTACACTGAAGCTTTCTTT. Its protein product is CASSVTGGYTEAFF.